A selection of T cell receptor beta chains follows, all from one sample in a study of blood T cells in healthy people across ages. In TCRdb, the 5' RACE reads were re-called with MiXCR into one record per CDR3 protein. The table lists roughly 1 million distinct CDR3 sequences, approximately 25% of them singletons. The sample also formed part of further work on T cells of mothers and their children.

Sample: blood. Source of these receptors: a girl aged 2 to 10 in good health. The CDR3 runs from the conserved cysteine through the conserved F or W. The D gene is left open where the match is weak. A row's size may be missing; if present it is once, few, many or a size class.

V	D	J	size	DNA	CDR3
TRBV4-1	TRBD2	TRBJ2-7	-	TGCGCCAGCAGCCAAGAAGAACTAGCGGATTTGTCCTACGAGCAGTACTTC	CASSQEELADLSYEQYF
TRBV4-2	-	TRBJ1-4	-	TGTGCCAGCAGCCAGCAGAGTAATGAAAAACTGTTTTTT	CASSQQSNEKLFF
TRBV3-1	-	TRBJ2-1	-	TGTGCCAGCAGCCAAGGCGTACTCGTCTACAATGAGCAGTTCTTC	CASSQGVLVYNEQFF
TRBV3-1	TRBD2	TRBJ2-1	-	TGTGCCAGCAGCCAGGACAGGACTAGCGGTGAGCAGTTCTTC	CASSQDRTSGEQFF
TRBV29-1	TRBD2	TRBJ2-5	few	TGCAGCGTTGTACCGGAACTAGCGGGACTTCAAGAGACCCAGTACTTC	CSVVPELAGLQETQYF
TRBV7-9	-	TRBJ1-2	-	TGTGCCAGCAGCTTAGGTCCGGGGCCTAACTATGGCTACACCTTC	CASSLGPGPNYGYTF
TRBV25-1	-	TRBJ1-6	few	TGTGCCAGCAGTGGGGCAGGGCTGAATTCACCCCTCCACTTT	CASSGAGLNSPLHF
TRBV28	-	TRBJ2-1	few	TGTGCCAGCAGTTTGGACAGACCATACAATGAGCAGTTCTTC	CASSLDRPYNEQFF
TRBV6-5	TRBD1	TRBJ1-2	-	TGTGCCAGCAGTTATGGACAGGGGAGCTATGGCTACACCTTC	CASSYGQGSYGYTF
TRBV6-5	-	TRBJ1-3	few	TGTGCCAGCAGTTATACCGGTGGAAACACCATATATTTT	CASSYTGGNTIYF
TRBV20-1	TRBD1	TRBJ2-3	-	TGCAGTGCTAGATCATACGGGACAGGACTGAGGGATACGCAGTATTTT	CSARSYGTGLRDTQYF
TRBV20-1	TRBD2	TRBJ2-7	-	TGCAGTGCTACCGGACTAGCGGGAGGGCTCCTACCCTACGAGCAGTACTTC	CSATGLAGGLLPYEQYF
TRBV29-1	-	TRBJ2-1	few	TGCAGCGTTGAGGAGGGTTCGGGAGAGCAGTTCTTC	CSVEEGSGEQFF
TRBV28	-	TRBJ1-2	-	TGTGCCAGCAGTTTAGGTCCCTCACCAAGGAGTGGCTACACCTTC	CASSLGPSPRSGYTF
TRBV4-3	TRBD2	TRBJ2-7	-	TGCGCCAGCGGCCAAGATAGGAGCGGGGGCTACGAGCAGTACTTC	CASGQDRSGGYEQYF
TRBV6-6	-	TRBJ2-3	-	TGTGCCAGCAGTTCACCACGGTCTTTGGACACAGATACGCAGTATTTT	CASSSPRSLDTDTQYF
TRBV5-1	TRBD2	TRBJ2-1	-	TGCGCCAGCAGCTGGGGGACTAGCTCCTACAATGAGCAGTTCTTC	CASSWGTSSYNEQFF
TRBV12-5	TRBD2	TRBJ2-2	-	TGTGCTAGTGGTTTACCGGGAGGGAACACCGGGGAGCTGTTTTTT	CASGLPGGNTGELFF
TRBV28	-	TRBJ2-6	-	TGTGCCAGCAGTGACCCTTTCATGTGGGGGGCCAACGTCCTGACTTTC	CASSDPFMWGANVLTF